This TCR beta chain was recovered during a study of cytomegalovirus exposure and HLA in healthy donors. Primers for the PCR totalled 60 Vbeta and 13 Jbeta. The data were produced by immunoSEQ multiplex PCR, yet TCRdb's version contains in-frame clones alone and is incomplete. Among around 200,000 clones listed, 65% to 90% were seen once. Study outcomes and limitations: The later analysis indicated that the majority of CMV-associated TCR beta chains appeared HLA-restricted. Rare TCR sequences dominated, though some public TCRs recurred in many donors.

Germline V gives CDR1 SGHVS, CDR2 FNYEAQ. The V end lost 5 bases, the J end lost 7 bases, and 8 bases lay between the germline ends. This CDR3 is 12 amino acids long. A remark on this clone: Its antigen is undetermined.

Sequencing input: PBMCs. This chain uses TRBV7-6 with TRBJ2-2; D may be TRBD2 (5 bases). The sequence derives from a man aged 35 to 55 in good health and CMV-seropositive. CDR3 in amino acids: CASSPRGGELFF. CDR3 bases: TGTGCCAGCAGCCCTCGGGGCGGGGAGCTGTTTTTT.